The rows below give T cell receptor beta chains drawn from one sample of a study of blood T cell repertoires in COVID-19. The assay was immunoSEQ multiplex PCR, and TCRdb's table has in-frame clones only and misses some. The profile covers roughly 70,000 clones, with 75% to 90% appearing a single time and approximately 5.4% taken by the ten largest. The sequenced material came from peripheral blood. The receptors come from a man aged 45-65 years with active COVID-19. CDR3s include the opening cysteine and the closing phenylalanine or tryptophan. The D gene is left open where the match is weak. Clone size is stated in some rows and not others, as once, few, many or a class when expanded.

length	V	D	size	J	DNA	CDR3
15	TRBV4-3	.	.	TRBJ2-2	TGCGCCAGCAGCCAAGTCCACAGGGACACCGGGGAGCTGTTTTTT	CASSQVHRDTGELFF
14	TRBV9	.	.	TRBJ2-1	TGTGCCAGCAGCGTAGAGCTAGCTAACAATGAGCAGTTCTTC	CASSVELANNEQFF
14	TRBV28	.	once	TRBJ2-2	TGTGCCAGCAGCCCCTACTCGGACACCGGGGAGCTGTTTTTT	CASSPYSDTGELFF
13	TRBV30	TRBD2	.	TRBJ2-7	TGTGCCTGGAGCGGGAGGGTAGCCTACGAGCAGTACTTC	CAWSGRVAYEQYF
17	TRBV4-3	TRBD2	.	TRBJ2-3	TGCGCCAGCAGCCATTACCCTAGCGGGAGGGCCCGGGATACGCAGTATTTT	CASSHYPSGRARDTQYF
16	TRBV5-1	.	.	TRBJ2-5	TGCGCCAGCAGCCGGAGACAGGCTTTCCCCCAAGAGACCCAGTACTTC	CASSRRQAFPQETQYF
15	TRBV7-3	.	.	TRBJ2-2	TGTGCCAGCAGCATTACAGGGTCGGGCACCGGGGAGCTGTTTTTT	CASSITGSGTGELFF
15	TRBV7-9	TRBD1	.	TRBJ2-4	TGTGCCAGCAGCTCGACAGGGTTCGCCAAAAACATTCAGTACTTC	CASSSTGFAKNIQYF
15	TRBV28	.	.	TRBJ1-1	TGTGCCAGCTCAGTTTTAGGCGGAGGAGTCACTGAAGCTTTCTTT	CASSVLGGGVTEAFF
13	TRBV28	.	.	TRBJ2-1	TGTGCTACCCTCTGGCAGCTCCTAGGCGAGCAGTTCTTC	CATLWQLLGEQFF
17	TRBV7-2	TRBD2	.	TRBJ2-2	TGTGCCAGCAGCTTAGATACGCTAGCGGGAGTCAGCGGGGAGCTGTTTTTT	CASSLDTLAGVSGELFF
14	TRBV28	.	.	TRBJ1-4	TGTGCCAGCAGTCAACAGGGTGGGCAAGAAAAACTGTTTTTT	CASSQQGGQEKLFF
14	TRBV11-3	.	.	TRBJ1-1	TGTGCCAGCAGCGCCCGGGGGGGGAACACTGAAGCTTTCTTT	CASSARGGNTEAFF
16	TRBV6-6	.	.	TRBJ2-7	TGTGCCAGCAGTTCCTCCGTGGCAGGGGTTTCTCTCGAGCAGTACTTC	CASSSSVAGVSLEQYF
14	TRBV3-1/TRBV3-2	TRBD1	.	TRBJ2-7	TGTGCCAGCAGCCAAGAACCACAGGACAGGCAACGGCACTTC	CASSQEPQDRQRHF
16	TRBV7-9	TRBD2	.	TRBJ2-2	TGTGCCAGCAGCTTAGCCCCAGGCGGGAGGGCCGGGGAGCTGTTTTTT	CASSLAPGGRAGELFF
16	TRBV6-6	.	.	TRBJ1-4	TGTGCCAGCAGTTACTCGCGGGGGGCCCTTAATGAAAAACTGTTTTTT	CASSYSRGALNEKLFF
13	TRBV7-3	.	.	TRBJ1-2	TGTGCCAGCAGCCGGGGAGCGAAATATGGCTACACCTTC	CASSRGAKYGYTF
14	TRBV6-6	TRBD1	.	TRBJ2-7	TGTGCCAGCAGTTACTTGGGACAGGGCTACGAGCAGTACTTC	CASSYLGQGYEQYF
14	TRBV5-4	.	few	TRBJ1-2	TGTGCCAGCAGATTCTGGGCAAAACAGGGTGGCTACACCTTC	CASRFWAKQGGYTF
18	TRBV6-2/TRBV6-3	TRBD1	.	TRBJ1-5	TGTGCCAGCAGTTTCGGCCCGGACAGGAGAAACGACAATCAGCCCCAGCATTTT	CASSFGPDRRNDNQPQHF
17	TRBV6-2/TRBV6-3	TRBD1	.	TRBJ1-5	TGTGCCAGCAGCCGACAGGGTAAGCGCGGAGGCAATCAGCCCCAGCATTTT	CASSRQGKRGGNQPQHF
14	TRBV6-5	.	.	TRBJ2-4	TGTGCCAGCAGCCTAGTCGGAGCCAAAAACATTCAGTACTTC	CASSLVGAKNIQYF
15	TRBV5-1	.	.	TRBJ2-2	TGCGCCAGCACAAACGCGGGGCAGGACACCGGGGAGCTGTTTTTT	CASTNAGQDTGELFF
15	TRBV18	.	once	TRBJ2-3	TGTGCCAGCTCCCAAACCACTTTATCCGGGGAATCGCAGTATTTT	CASSQTTLSGESQYF
14	TRBV27	.	few	TRBJ1-1	TGTGCCAGCAGTTTTCAGGGGTCGAGGGCTGAAGCTTTCTTT	CASSFQGSRAEAFF
15	TRBV11-1	TRBD2	once	TRBJ2-5	TGTGCCAGCAGCCCCGGGGGGGTACGGCAAGAGACCCAGTACTTC	CASSPGGVRQETQYF